What follows is one T cell receptor beta chain and its context. One junction end disagrees with the germline gene, perhaps due to a read error. This entry belongs to a study of blood T cell repertoires in COVID-19. Study background: Researchers got acute and convalescent COVID-19 samples from the United States, Italy and Spain. T cells, B-cell-depleted T cells, or PBMCs supplied cDNA or gDNA.

The length of the CDR3 is 11 residues. Per the germline V gene, CDR1 is DFQATT and CDR2 is SNEGSKA (reference sequence). Per the original methods: Using reference gene primer amplification, nucleated cell counts were estimated. Method: immunoSEQ multiplex PCR; TCRdb's copy keeps in-frame clones and lacks some. V, J and clone size derive from that table, while D and trimming were established from the DNA sequence. The sample contains hundreds of thousands of clones, about nine tenths of which appear only once. Sequenced sample: peripheral blood. This receptor was taken from a man aged 55 to 69 who had recovered from COVID-19. The V call is TRBV20-1, the J call TRBJ1-1; D is possibly TRBD1 (5 bases). CDR3 sequence reads: CSAREDGAAGF. The CDR3 DNA follows: TGCAGTGCTAGAGAGGATGGGGCGGCGGGATTT.